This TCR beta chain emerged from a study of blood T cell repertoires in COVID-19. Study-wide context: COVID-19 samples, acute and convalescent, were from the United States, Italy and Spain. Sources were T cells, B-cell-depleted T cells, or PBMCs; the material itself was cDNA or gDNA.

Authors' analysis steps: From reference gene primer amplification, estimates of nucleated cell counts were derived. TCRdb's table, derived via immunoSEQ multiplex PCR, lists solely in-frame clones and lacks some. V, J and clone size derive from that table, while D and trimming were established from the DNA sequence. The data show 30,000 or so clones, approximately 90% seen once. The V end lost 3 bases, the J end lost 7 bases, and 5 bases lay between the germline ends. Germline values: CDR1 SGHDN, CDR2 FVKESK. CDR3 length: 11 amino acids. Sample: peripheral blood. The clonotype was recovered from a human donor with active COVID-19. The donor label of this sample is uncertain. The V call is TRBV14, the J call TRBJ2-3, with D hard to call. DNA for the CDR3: TGTGCCAGCAGCCAGGCCTATACGCAGTATTTT. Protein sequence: CASSQAYTQYF.